The 21 T cell receptor beta chains presented below share a single source sample, sequenced in a study of cytomegalovirus exposure and HLA in healthy donors. The table came from immunoSEQ multiplex PCR; TCRdb's copy has only in-frame clones and leaves some out. The sample lists hundreds of thousands of clones, 86% seen once, with over 0.75% in the top ten. The material sequenced was PBMCs. These receptors all come from a woman aged 18-29 years in good health and CMV-seronegative.

The chain carries TRBV2 and TRBJ1-4; D not certain. There are 13 residues in the CDR3. The germline CDR1 and CDR2 sequences are SNHLY and FYNNEI. The V end was cut by 8 bases, the J end by 3 bases, with 10 bases between. The CDR3 nucleotides read TGTGCCAGCTTCGGGGTTTCTAATGAAAAACTGTTTTTT. This codes for CASFGVSNEKLFF.

This clone came up once. The rearrangement joins TRBV9 to TRBJ2-1; 9 positions agree with TRBD2. CDR1 and CDR2 (germline): SGDLS, YYNGEE. The CDR3 totals 16 residues. J was trimmed by 5 bases and V by 0 bases; bases with no gene match: 6. CDR3 amino acids: CASSVEGTSLNNEQFF. Written as DNA, the CDR3 is TGTGCCAGCAGCGTAGAGGGGACTAGCCTTAACAATGAGCAGTTCTTC.

This chain joins TRBV4-1 and TRBJ2-1; D gene uncertain. Germline lookup yields CDR1 MGHRA and CDR2 YSYEKL. Trimming shortened V by 1 base and J by 12 bases, and 7 bases separated the two germline ends. This CDR3 region has 11 residues. CDR3: CASSQALAQFF. CDR3 coding DNA: TGCGCCAGCAGCCAAGCCCTGGCGCAGTTCTTC.

The CDR3 DNA follows: TGTGCCAGTAGTATAGATTTCGGGGAAATTAATTCACCCCTCCACTTT. Its translation: CASSIDFGEINSPLHF. J is TRBJ1-6 and V is TRBV19, with D unclear. V was trimmed by 0 bases and J by 6 bases, leaving 12 bases between them. The CDR3 extends over 16 amino acids. The germline CDR1 and CDR2 sequences are LNHDA and SQIVND (reference sequence).

This chain connects TRBV5-1 to TRBJ1-1; D uncertain. This CDR3 is 15 amino acids long. V dropped 1 base and J dropped 3 bases, with 13 bases sitting between them. Germline V gene data show CDR1 as SGHRS and CDR2 as YFSETQ. The CDR3 nucleotides read TGCGCCAGCAGCTTGTTATCTGGAGAAGACACTGAAGCTTTCTTT. Its protein is CASSLLSGEDTEAFF.

The CDR3 is CAWKRKDRVPYEQYF. CDR3 in DNA: TGTGCCTGGAAGCGGAAGGACAGGGTTCCCTACGAGCAGTACTTC. The V and J genes are TRBV30 and TRBJ2-7; 8 nucleotides line up with TRBD1. The trim removed 4 bases at V and 2 bases at J, leaving 10 bases unmatched. The length of the CDR3 is 15 residues. From germline, CDR1 is GTSNPN and CDR2 SVGIG (reference sequence).

This rearrangement joins TRBV6-1 to TRBJ2-5; D not resolved. CDR1 is MNHNS, CDR2 SASEGT, per germline. Trimming took 3 bases from V and 5 from J, leaving 4 bases between them. This CDR3 comprises 11 residues. CDR3 loop: CASSDSETQYF. The CDR3 region has the DNA TGTGCCAGCAGTGATTCGGAGACCCAGTACTTC.

The gene calls are TRBV19 and TRBJ2-7; 8 bases are shared with TRBD1. The CDR3 runs 13 residues. Trimming took 5 bases from V and 4 from J; bases not matched to a gene: 4. Germline CDR1 reads LNHDA; CDR2 reads SQIVND (reference sequence). CDR3 nucleotide sequence: TGTGCCAGTAGTGACAGGGGACGGTACGAGCAGTACTTC. Protein sequence: CASSDRGRYEQYF.

The CDR3 is CASSGQGAPYEQYF. As DNA, the CDR3 is TGTGCCAGTAGCGGACAGGGGGCCCCCTACGAGCAGTACTTC. The genes are TRBV19 and TRBJ2-7, with 11 bases matching TRBD1. CDR3 size: 14 residues. Trimming cost V 6 bases and J 2 bases; bases outside gene matches: 3. Germline CDR1 and CDR2: LNHDA and SQIVND (reference sequence).

The rearrangement links TRBV29-1 to TRBJ2-7; 10 bases map to TRBD2. The CDR3 length is 15 residues. From germline, CDR1 is SQVTM and CDR2 ANQGSEA. Trimming cost V 5 bases and J 7 bases; bases outside gene matches: 14. CDR3 protein: CSVQVAGLASTEQYF. The CDR3 DNA follows: TGCAGCGTTCAAGTTGCGGGACTAGCGTCGACTGAGCAGTACTTC.

The J gene is TRBJ2-5, the V gene TRBV5-1, with D possibly being TRBD1 (5 bases). V lost 0 bases and J 5 bases, leaving 14 bases between the germline ends. This CDR3 comprises 15 residues. The germline V gene has CDR1 SGHRS and CDR2 YFSETQ. DNA for the CDR3: TGCGCCAGCAGCTTGGGGGGCCCAATAGGGGAGACCCAGTACTTC. Its translation: CASSLGGPIGETQYF.

This CDR3 reads CASSQEGARGGEQFF. CDR3 DNA sequence: TGCGCCAGCAGCCAAGAGGGTGCTCGGGGGGGCGAGCAGTTCTTC. This sequence joins TRBV4-1 and TRBJ2-1; TRBD2 matches at 8 bases. The CDR3 contains 15 residues. The V gene's germline CDR1 is MGHRA and CDR2 YSYEKL. Germline trimming cut 0 bases from V and 10 bases from J; bases unmatched to any gene: 8.

The rearrangement joins TRBV15 to TRBJ2-2; maybe TRBD1 (6 bases). CDR1 LNHNV and CDR2 YYDKDF come from the germline V gene (reference sequence). This CDR3 region has 17 residues. V dropped 0 bases and J dropped 1 base, with 12 bases sitting between them. This CDR3 is CATSRDRTTGNTGELFF. CDR3 in DNA: TGTGCCACCAGCAGAGATCGAACGACAGGGAACACCGGGGAGCTGTTTTTT.

The chain is built from TRBV20-1 and TRBJ2-7; D remains unclear. Looked up from germline, CDR1 is DFQATT and CDR2 is SNEGSKA (reference sequence). Trimming shortened V by 5 bases and J by 7 bases, and 9 bases separated the two germline ends. The CDR3 spans 10 residues. In DNA form, the CDR3 reads TGCAGTGCTCAGGTGGTGGAGCAGTACTTC. Encoded protein: CSAQVVEQYF.

This clone was seen a handful of times. This rearrangement joins TRBV30 to TRBJ1-1; 9 positions agree with TRBD1. The CDR3 extends over 14 amino acids. Germline V CDR1 and CDR2: GTSNPN, SVGIG (reference sequence). V was pared by 2 bases and J by 3 bases, with 4 bases of the junction left unmatched. This CDR3 reads CAWSMWTGDTEAFF. The CDR3 DNA sequence: TGTGCCTGGAGTATGTGGACAGGGGACACTGAAGCTTTCTTT.

This clone has only a few counts. The junction departs from the called germline gene at one end, perhaps through a read error. V and J are TRBV6-5 and TRBJ1-5, with 8 bases fitting TRBD1. CDR1 and CDR2 (germline): MNHEY, SVGAGI. The CDR3 totals 13 residues. The DNA for the CDR3 is TGTGCCAGCAGTGACAGGGGTAATCCGCCCCAGCATTTT. Translating gives CASSDRGNPPQHF.

The rearrangement uses TRBV7-9 and TRBJ2-5; perhaps TRBD1 as D (6 bases). The CDR3 has 15 residues. With 1 base removed from V and 2 bases from J, the gap between germline ends came to 11 bases. Germline assignment: CDR1 SEHNR and CDR2 FQNEAQ (reference sequence). The CDR3 nucleotides are TGTGCCAGCAGCTTAGACAGGGATTGGCAAGAGACCCAGTACTTC. Its translation: CASSLDRDWQETQYF.

This chain links TRBV28 with TRBJ1-6; 7 bases agree with TRBD1. This CDR3 comprises 20 residues. J gave up 4 bases and V 3 bases, and 18 bases lay outside the gene matches. Germline values: CDR1 MDHEN, CDR2 SYDVKM. The CDR3 sequence: CASSFYTTGIPPTYNSPLHF. For the CDR3, the DNA is TGTGCCAGCAGTTTCTATACGACAGGGATTCCACCCACTTATAATTCACCCCTCCACTTT.

The chain has TRBV30 and TRBJ2-7, with D possibly TRBD2 on 6 matching bases. The CDR3 has 16 amino acids. CDR1 and CDR2 from the germline V gene are GTSNPN and SVGIG (reference sequence). Trimming left V 3 bases short and J 2 bases short, with 20 bases between. The DNA for the CDR3 is TGTGCCTGGAGCCCCCTCGGAGGGGCAGAACCCTACGAGCAGTACTTC. Translating gives CAWSPLGGAEPYEQYF. The whole variable domain, remainder taken from reference TRBV30 and TRBJ2-7, is SQTIHQWPATLVQPVGSPLSLECTVEGTSNPNLYWYRQAAGRGLQLLFYSVGIGQISSEVPQNLSASRPQDRQFILSSKKLLLSDSGFYLCAWSPLGGAEPYEQYFGPGTRLTVT.

This clone was seen a single time. This chain connects TRBV6-6 to TRBJ1-4; 7 positions agree with TRBD1. The germline V gene encodes CDR1 MNHNY and CDR2 SVGAGI (reference sequence). The CDR3 runs 15 residues. The junction had 5 bases not matched to a gene; V was cut back by 2 bases and J by 5 bases. The CDR3: CASSYGGTANEKLFF. DNA for the CDR3: TGTGCCAGCAGTTACGGGGGGACAGCCAATGAAAAACTGTTTTTT.

The rearrangement joins TRBV18 to TRBJ1-1; weak D call: TRBD1 (6 bases). CDR1 is KGHSH, CDR2 LQKENI, per germline. Trimming pared 3 bases from V and 3 bases from J, leaving 14 bases between. The CDR3 consists of 15 residues. The CDR3 sequence is CASSPGTQGYTEAFF. CDR3 DNA: TGTGCCAGCTCACCCGGGACACAGGGTTACACTGAAGCTTTCTTT.